What follows are 26 T cell receptor beta chains derived from one specimen sequenced in a study of cytomegalovirus exposure and HLA in healthy donors. Primers included in the PCR were 60 Vbeta and 13 Jbeta primers. Profiling relied on immunoSEQ multiplex PCR, and the TCRdb table lists in-frame clones only, not all of them. The sample has approximately 150,000 clones, 64% seen once. The sequenced material came from PBMCs. The receptors were sampled from a woman aged 25 to 39 in good health and CMV-seropositive.

This clone was found a few times. The J gene is TRBJ1-2, the V gene TRBV5-1; 7 bases map to TRBD1. The CDR3 consists of 15 residues. Germline-derived CDR1 and CDR2 are SGHRS and YFSETQ. V was pared by 5 bases and J by 4 bases, with 11 bases of the junction left unmatched. The CDR3 spells CASRLGQSYRYGYTF. The CDR3 DNA reads as TGCGCCAGCAGGCTGGGACAGAGCTACCGCTATGGCTACACCTTC.

This clone was seen a few times. The chain joins TRBV10-3 to TRBJ1-6; D gene uncertain. The V end was cut by 6 bases, the J end by 5 bases, with 8 bases between. The CDR3 has 13 residues. Germline-derived CDR1 and CDR2 are ENHRY and SYGVKD. The CDR3 region has the DNA TGTGCCATCAGCGGGATAAATAATTCACCCCTCCACTTT. This translates into CAISGINNSPLHF.

Only a few counts were recorded for this clone. CDR3 sequence: CASSPPSRAYGYTF. In DNA form, the CDR3 reads TGTGCCAGCTCACCACCTTCCAGGGCCTATGGCTACACCTTC. The V and J genes are TRBV18 and TRBJ1-2; tentatively, D is TRBD1 (5 bases). Germline V CDR1 and CDR2: KGHSH, LQKENI. The CDR3 loop spans 14 amino acids. Trimming left V 0 bases short and J 4 bases short, with 9 bases between.

The chain recombines TRBV6-1 with TRBJ1-6; TRBD1 might be the D (5 bases). The V gene's germline CDR1 is MNHNS and CDR2 SASEGT. Trimming left V 2 bases short and J 4 bases short, with 9 bases between. This CDR3 spans 15 amino acids. The CDR3 coding sequence is TGTGCCAGCAGTGAATGGGGGGGGTATAATTCACCCCTCCACTTT. This sequence encodes CASSEWGGYNSPLHF.

This clone was recorded a few times. The chain is built from TRBV11-3 and TRBJ2-3; D is perhaps TRBD2 (5 bases). Germline loops: CDR1 SGHNT, CDR2 YENEEA. Trimming pared 4 bases from V and 5 bases from J, leaving 22 bases between. This CDR3 is built from 17 residues. CDR3 sequence (DNA): TGTGCCAGCAGCTCGCGCGGGCCCCGAACCCTGGAAGATACGCAGTATTTT. Protein product: CASSSRGPRTLEDTQYF.

The sample holds one count of this clone. The chain is built from TRBV9 and TRBJ2-3, with D uncertain. CDR1 and CDR2 from the germline V gene are SGDLS and YYNGEE. CDR3 length equals 15 residues. Trimming stripped 0 bases from V and 7 bases from J, with 15 bases between. The CDR3 sequence: CASSVDRLGAYTQYF. CDR3 DNA sequence: TGTGCCAGCAGCGTAGACCGCCTGGGCGCGTATACGCAGTATTTT.

V and J are TRBV7-9 and TRBJ1-1; possible D gene TRBD1, 6 bases. CDR1 and CDR2 (germline): SEHNR, FQNEAQ (reference sequence). Trimming cost V 4 bases and J 7 bases, with 13 bases left between them. The length of the CDR3 is 13 residues. CDR3 sequence: CASSWVQGREAFF. CDR3 bases: TGTGCCAGCAGCTGGGTACAGGGCCGTGAAGCTTTCTTT. Filled out from reference TRBV7-9 and TRBJ1-1, the complete variable domain reads DTGVSQNPRHKITKRGQNVTFRCDPISEHNRLYWYRQTLGQGPEFLTYFQNEAQLEKSRLLSDRFSAERPKGSFSTLEIQRTEQGDSAMYLCASSWVQGREAFFGQGTRLTVV.

This clone has just a few counts. The chain joins TRBV28 to TRBJ1-2; no definite D call. The V end was cut by 6 bases, the J end by 8 bases, with 7 bases between. Germline V gives CDR1 MDHEN, CDR2 SYDVKM. The CDR3 is 10 residues long. The CDR3 region has the DNA TGTGCCAGCAGATCCTTGGGCTACACCTTC. This sequence encodes CASRSLGYTF.

With regard to this clone: The junction and the germline gene differ at one end; a read error may be behind it. Distinct nucleotide sequences in the sample also encode this CDR3. J is TRBJ1-1 and V is TRBV11-2; no clear D. The CDR3 runs to 11 residues. Germline-derived CDR1 and CDR2 are SGHAT and FQNNGV. The DNA of the CDR3 is TGTGCCAGCAGCTTAGGGACTCCAGCTTTCTTC. Amino acids: CASSLGTPAFF. Together with reference TRBV11-2 and TRBJ1-1, the CDR3 gives the full variable domain: EAGVAQSPRYKIIEKRQSVAFWCNPISGHATLYWYQQILGQGPKLLIQFQNNGVVDDSQLPKDRFSAERLKGVDSTLKIQPAKLEDSAVYLCASSLGTPAFFGQGTRLTVV.

The V and J genes are TRBV2 and TRBJ2-7, with TRBD1 identical over 12 bases. J lost 0 bases, V lost 7 bases, and 4 bases had no gene match. The CDR3 totals 15 residues. Per germline, CDR1 SNHLY and CDR2 FYNNEI. CDR3 bases: TGTGCCAGCATGTGGGGACAGGGGGCCTCCTACGAGCAGTACTTC. Protein product: CASMWGQGASYEQYF.

The J gene is TRBJ2-5, the V gene TRBV7-2; possible D gene TRBD2, 5 bases. CDR3 length: 13 residues. Germline lookup yields CDR1 SGHTA and CDR2 FQGNSA. V shed 6 bases and J shed 5 bases, with 13 bases lying between them. The CDR3 spells CASRARTGETQYF. CDR3 in DNA: TGTGCCAGCAGGGCGCGAACGGGGGAGACCCAGTACTTC.

The rearrangement links TRBV30 to TRBJ2-5; D is perhaps TRBD1 (6 bases). The J call may be wrong; the DNA end is better matched by TRBJ2-7. Germline V gene sequence: CDR1 GTSNPN, CDR2 SVGIG (reference sequence). CDR3 length: 23 residues. The DNA of the CDR3 is TGTGCCTGGAGTGTACCCGGAGGACCCTGGCAGGGGTTTATAGGGCTTAGCTCCTACGAGCAGTACTTC. This gives the protein CAWSVPGGPWQGFIGLSSYEQYF.

V usage is TRBV6-6 and J usage is TRBJ1-6; 8 nucleotides match TRBD1. The V gene's germline CDR1 is MNHNY and CDR2 SVGAGI (reference sequence). With 8 bases clipped from V and 6 bases from J, the junction kept 9 bases outside the gene matches. This CDR3 region has 15 residues. CDR3 amino acids: CASGIGQGPNSPLHF. The CDR3 coding sequence is TGTGCCAGCGGTATAGGACAGGGACCTAATTCACCCCTCCACTTT.

There are a few counts of this clone. The rearrangement uses TRBV27 and TRBJ2-1; 8 bases are shared with TRBD1. The V segment lost 7 bases and the J segment 7 bases; nucleotides outside the gene matches: 9. The CDR3 consists of 14 residues. CDR1 is MNHEY, CDR2 SMNVEV, per germline (reference sequence). CDR3 protein: CASTLRQGSNEQFF. The CDR3, as DNA: TGTGCCAGCACCCTGCGACAGGGGTCGAATGAGCAGTTCTTC.

The CDR3 here is CASSESGPSYGYTF. The CDR3 DNA is TGTGCCAGCAGTGAATCAGGGCCCAGCTATGGCTACACCTTC. The rearrangement uses TRBV25-1 and TRBJ1-2, with a tentative D call TRBD1 (5 bases). In germline, CDR1 is MGHDK, CDR2 SYGVNS. V lost 1 base and J 4 bases, leaving 10 bases between the germline ends. The CDR3 is 14 amino acids.

The chain uses TRBV15 and TRBJ2-5, with 8 bases matching TRBD2. Germline loops: CDR1 LNHNV, CDR2 YYDKDF (reference sequence). The junction had 3 bases not matched to a gene; V was cut back by 0 bases and J by 0 bases. CDR3 length: 16 residues. CDR3: CATSRDPGGDQETQYF. As DNA, the CDR3 is TGTGCCACCAGCAGAGATCCCGGGGGGGACCAAGAGACCCAGTACTTC. Full variable domain (outside the CDR3, taken from reference TRBV15 and TRBJ2-5): DAMVIQNPRYQVTQFGKPVTLSCSQTLNHNVMYWYQQKSSQAPKLLFHYYDKDFNNEADTPDNFQSRRPNTSFCFLDIRSPGLGDTAMYLCATSRDPGGDQETQYFGPGTRLLVL.

The chain carries TRBV6-5 and TRBJ1-1; D unresolved. The CDR3 consists of 13 residues. CDR1 is MNHEY, CDR2 SVGAGI, per germline. Deletions cut 7 bases from V and 3 bases from J, with 12 bases between. This CDR3 reads CASTRGLDTEAFF. The CDR3 DNA follows: TGTGCCAGCACTAGAGGTTTGGACACTGAAGCTTTCTTT.

This chain connects TRBV5-3 to TRBJ1-5; the D is unclear. TRBV5-3 is reported as an ORF; its role is uncertain. Trimming shortened V by 0 bases and J by 4 bases, and 11 bases separated the two germline ends. This CDR3 has 15 residues. CDR3 loop: CARSLVTENNQPQHF. The CDR3 DNA sequence: TGTGCCAGAAGCTTGGTAACGGAGAATAATCAGCCCCAGCATTTT.

This chain connects TRBV27 to TRBJ2-1, with 8 nucleotides matching TRBD1. The germline CDR1 and CDR2 sequences are MNHEY and SMNVEV (reference sequence). The CDR3 loop spans 16 amino acids. The junction had 7 bases not matched to a gene; V was cut back by 0 bases and J by 6 bases. CDR3 coding DNA: TGTGCCAGCAGTTTATCTGGACAGGGTCTCCGCAATGAGCAGTTCTTC. This encodes CASSLSGQGLRNEQFF.

The rearrangement uses TRBV13 and TRBJ2-2; 10 nucleotides agree with TRBD1. From germline, CDR1 is PRHDT and CDR2 FYEKMQ (reference sequence). The CDR3 is made up of 19 amino acids. V lost 5 bases and J lost 3; bases outside the gene matches: 15. In nucleotides, the CDR3 is TGTGCCAGCAGCCTCACGACAGGACCCGGGACAGGGGACACCGGGGAGCTGTTTTTT. Its protein product is CASSLTTGPGTGDTGELFF. The variable domain in full, with the rest retrieved from reference TRBV13 and TRBJ2-2, is AAGVIQSPRHLIKEKRETATLKCYPIPRHDTVYWYQQGPGQDPQFLISFYEKMQSDKGSIPDRFSAQQFSDYHSELNMSSLELGDSALYFCASSLTTGPGTGDTGELFFGEGSRLTVL.

The V call is TRBV5-1, the J call TRBJ2-5, with D perhaps matching TRBD1 (6 bases). Matching the DNA end better, TRBJ2-7 makes the J call doubtful. The germline V gene encodes CDR1 SGHRS and CDR2 YFSETQ. The CDR3 spans 12 residues. The chain's CDR3 is CASSSQGYEQYF. The CDR3 DNA reads TGCGCCAGCAGCTCACAGGGTTACGAGCAGTACTTC.

V is TRBV5-4 and J is TRBJ2-7, with D hard to call. The CDR3 consists of 14 residues. Trimming took off 1 base at V and 2 bases at J, with 10 bases between the two ends. The germline V gene has CDR1 SGHNT and CDR2 YYREEE (reference sequence). The CDR3 DNA is TGTGCCAGCAGCTTGATAGGAGCGACCTACGAGCAGTACTTC. The encoded protein is CASSLIGATYEQYF.

The V call is TRBV2, the J call TRBJ1-6, with D possibly being TRBD1 (6 bases). The CDR3 is made up of 15 amino acids. CDR1 and CDR2 from the germline V gene are SNHLY and FYNNEI. V lost 5 bases and J lost 7, with 15 bases in between. The CDR3 coding sequence is TGTGCCAGCAGTCCCAACAGGGTGGGGAATTCACCCCTCCACTTT. It specifies CASSPNRVGNSPLHF.

The genes are TRBV5-1 and TRBJ2-7; no clear D gene. The V end lost 4 bases, the J end lost 2 bases, and 4 bases lay between the germline ends. Germline CDR1 and CDR2: SGHRS and YFSETQ. The CDR3 runs to 11 residues. The CDR3 is CASSATYEQYF. The CDR3 bases are TGCGCCAGCAGCGCGACCTACGAGCAGTACTTC.

This chain joins TRBV7-8 and TRBJ1-2; D possibly corresponds to TRBD1 (5 bases). Germline values: CDR1 SGHVS, CDR2 FQNEAQ. Trimming removed 1 base at V and 3 bases at J, with 9 bases between. The CDR3 totals 14 residues. CDR3 nucleotide sequence: TGTGCCAGCAGCTTAGTTCCGGGGGACTATGGCTACACCTTC. It yields the protein CASSLVPGDYGYTF.

V gene TRBV30 combines with J gene TRBJ2-1; 14 positions agree with TRBD2. J gave up 15 bases and V 2 bases, and 18 bases lay outside the gene matches. The CDR3 has 17 residues. Germline CDR1 reads GTSNPN; CDR2 reads SVGIG (reference sequence). CDR3 region: CAWSHSRTSGGLGLGFF. For the CDR3, the DNA is TGTGCCTGGAGTCATTCTAGGACTAGCGGGGGGTTAGGCTTGGGGTTCTTC.